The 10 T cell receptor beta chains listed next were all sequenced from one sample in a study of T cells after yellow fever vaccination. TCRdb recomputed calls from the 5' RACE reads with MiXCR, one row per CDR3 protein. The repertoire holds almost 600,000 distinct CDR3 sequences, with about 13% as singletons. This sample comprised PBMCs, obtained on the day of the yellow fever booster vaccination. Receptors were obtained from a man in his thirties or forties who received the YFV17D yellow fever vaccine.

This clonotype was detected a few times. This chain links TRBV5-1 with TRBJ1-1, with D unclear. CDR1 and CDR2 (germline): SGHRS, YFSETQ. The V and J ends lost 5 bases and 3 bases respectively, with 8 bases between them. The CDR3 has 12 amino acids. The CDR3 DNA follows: TGCGCCAGCAGAGAGAAAGACACTGAAGCTTTCTTT. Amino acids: CASREKDTEAFF.

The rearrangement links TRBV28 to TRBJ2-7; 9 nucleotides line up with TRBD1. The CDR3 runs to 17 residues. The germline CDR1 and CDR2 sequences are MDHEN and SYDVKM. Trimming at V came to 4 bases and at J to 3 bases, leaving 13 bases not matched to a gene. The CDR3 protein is CASSSSGTGTLIYEQYF. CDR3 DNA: TGTGCCAGCAGTTCATCCGGGACAGGGACTTTAATCTACGAGCAGTACTTC.

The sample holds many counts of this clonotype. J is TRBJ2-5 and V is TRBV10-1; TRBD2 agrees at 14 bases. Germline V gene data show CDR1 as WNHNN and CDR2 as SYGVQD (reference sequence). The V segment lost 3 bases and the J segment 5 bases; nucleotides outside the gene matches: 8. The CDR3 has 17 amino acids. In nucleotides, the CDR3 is TGCGCCAGCAGTGACGGGACTAGCGGGAGCCTCGCGGAGACCCAGTACTTC. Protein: CASSDGTSGSLAETQYF.

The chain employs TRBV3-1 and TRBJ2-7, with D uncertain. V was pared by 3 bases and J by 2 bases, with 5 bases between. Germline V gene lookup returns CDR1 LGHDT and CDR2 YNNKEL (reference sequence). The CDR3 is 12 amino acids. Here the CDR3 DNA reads TGTGCCAGCAGCCACGGACCCTACGAGCAGTACTTC. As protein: CASSHGPYEQYF.

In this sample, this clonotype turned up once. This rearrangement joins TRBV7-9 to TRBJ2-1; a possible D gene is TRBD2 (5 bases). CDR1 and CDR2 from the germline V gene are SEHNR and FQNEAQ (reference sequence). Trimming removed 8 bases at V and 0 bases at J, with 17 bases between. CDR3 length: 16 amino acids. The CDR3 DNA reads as TGTGCCAGCGCTACTAAGGAGGCGGGCTCCTACAATGAGCAGTTCTTC. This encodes CASATKEAGSYNEQFF.

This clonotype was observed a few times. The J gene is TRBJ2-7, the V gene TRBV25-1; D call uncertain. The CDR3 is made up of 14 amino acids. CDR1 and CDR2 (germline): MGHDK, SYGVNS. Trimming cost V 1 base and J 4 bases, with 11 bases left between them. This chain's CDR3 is CASSEFIPPYEQYF. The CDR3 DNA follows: TGTGCCAGCAGTGAATTTATACCACCGTACGAGCAGTACTTC.

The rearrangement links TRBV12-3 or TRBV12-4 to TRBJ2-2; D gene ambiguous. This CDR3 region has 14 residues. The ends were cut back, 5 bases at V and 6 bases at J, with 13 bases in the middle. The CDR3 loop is CASSDLPVPGELFF. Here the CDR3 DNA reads TGTGCCAGCAGTGACCTCCCTGTCCCCGGGGAGCTGTTTTTT.

This CDR3 reads CSVRVRGLNTQYF. CDR3 DNA: TGCAGCGTAAGGGTCCGCGGACTGAATACGCAGTATTTT. V usage is TRBV29-1 and J usage is TRBJ2-3, with a possible D match to TRBD2 (5 bases). From germline, CDR1 is SQVTM and CDR2 ANQGSEA. Deletions cut 6 bases from V and 7 bases from J, with 17 bases between. This CDR3 spans 13 amino acids.

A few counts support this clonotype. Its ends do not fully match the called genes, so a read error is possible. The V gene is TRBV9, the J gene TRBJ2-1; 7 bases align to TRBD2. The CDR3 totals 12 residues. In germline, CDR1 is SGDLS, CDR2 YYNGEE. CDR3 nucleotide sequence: TGTGCCAGCAGCGTAGGCCCTGGACTAGTTACTTTC. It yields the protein CASSVGPGLVTF.

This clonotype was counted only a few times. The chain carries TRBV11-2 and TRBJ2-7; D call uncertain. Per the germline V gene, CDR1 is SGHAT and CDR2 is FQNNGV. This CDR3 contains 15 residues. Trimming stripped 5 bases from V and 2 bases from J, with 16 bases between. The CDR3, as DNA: TGTGCCAGCAGCCGGGCGACGGACCGAACCTACGAGCAGTACTTC. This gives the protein CASSRATDRTYEQYF. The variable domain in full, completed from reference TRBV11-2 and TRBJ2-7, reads EAGVAQSPRYKIIEKRQSVAFWCNPISGHATLYWYQQILGQGPKLLIQFQNNGVVDDSQLPKDRFSAERLKGVDSTLKIQPAKLEDSAVYLCASSRATDRTYEQYFGPGTRLTVT.